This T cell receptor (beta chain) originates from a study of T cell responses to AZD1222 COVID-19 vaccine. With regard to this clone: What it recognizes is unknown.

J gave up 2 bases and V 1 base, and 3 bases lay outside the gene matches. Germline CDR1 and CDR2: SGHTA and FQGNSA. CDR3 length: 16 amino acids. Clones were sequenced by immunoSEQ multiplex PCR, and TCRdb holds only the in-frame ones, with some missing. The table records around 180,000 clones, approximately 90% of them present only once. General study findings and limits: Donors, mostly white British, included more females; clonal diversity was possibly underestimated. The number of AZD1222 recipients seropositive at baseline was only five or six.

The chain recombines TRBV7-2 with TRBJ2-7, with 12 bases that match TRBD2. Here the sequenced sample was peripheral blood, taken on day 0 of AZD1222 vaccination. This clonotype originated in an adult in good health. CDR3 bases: TGTGCCAGCAGCTTAGAACTAGCGGGGGGCGCCTACGAGCAGTACTTC. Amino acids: CASSLELAGGAYEQYF.